Many counts were recorded for the clone carrying this TCR beta chain. Its antigen is as yet unknown. Employing constant-segment primers, 5'RACE generated TCR alpha and TCR beta cDNA libraries bearing sample barcodes and UMIs. TCRdb reprocessed the 5' RACE reads via MiXCR and lists one record per CDR3 protein. The sample holds approximately 480,000 distinct CDR3 sequences, 15% to 20% seen once. This specimen belongs to a study of T-cell memory formation after mild COVID-19. Study findings and constraints: Cross-reactive memory apparently joined, as some responding clones appeared in pre-infection memory. SARS-CoV-2 specificity of second-wave clones peaking day 37 was unconfirmed.

This CDR3 comprises 14 residues. Germline-derived CDR1 and CDR2 are SGHVS and FQNEAQ. V was clipped by 5 bases and J by 5 bases; unmatched bases: 6. The V call is TRBV7-8, the J call TRBJ1-1; 9 nucleotides agree with TRBD1. The clonotype originates from an adult woman who had mild COVID-19 (a few samples of this study predate the infection). Cell type and time point are not known. Sample: PBMCs or a T cell subset sorted from them (not recorded which). The CDR3 is CASSPRDRATEAFF. For the CDR3, the DNA is TGTGCCAGCAGCCCCCGGGACAGGGCAACTGAAGCTTTCTTT. The entire variable domain, with the rest obtained from reference TRBV7-8 and TRBJ1-1, is as follows: GAGVSQSPRYKVAKRGQDVALRCDPISGHVSLFWYQQALGQGPEFLTYFQNEAQLDKSGLPSDRFFAERPEGSVSTLKIQRTQQEDSAVYLCASSPRDRATEAFFGQGTRLTVV.